Included here is one T cell receptor (beta chain) sequence, with context. This clone's antigen is unknown. No base quality information exists; no much larger clone differs at one position. The data stem from a study of identical twins (dated by TCRdb to the mid-2010s). About the full investigation: To test whether fetal clonotypes persist, this study deep-sequenced TCR alpha and beta repertoires from monozygotic twins, from unrelated adults of various ages, and from cord blood. Replicate twin experiments were performed at different times using different library preparation protocols to rule out contamination.

Only healthy Caucasian donors were included. Three pairs of female monozygotic twins, all aged about 18 to 30 years, made up the twin cohort. The RNA used for TCR libraries was isolated from peripheral blood mononuclear cells. V lost 0 bases and J lost 4 bases; the stretch between them is 9 bases long. Sequences KGHSY (CDR1) and FQNENV (CDR2) are obtained from the germline V gene. The CDR3 starts with the cysteine, ends with the phenylalanine, and has 14 residues. The DNA shown is the 42-base CDR3, in frame from base 1. Libraries were built with 5' RACE. Instrument used: Illumina HiSeq 2000. A universal primer binding site was added through template switching, and the final cDNA carried a unique molecular identifier so that TCR cDNA molecules could be counted accurately. Specific primers in the conserved constant-segment region were used to synthesize first-strand cDNA for the TCR alpha and beta chains. Each cDNA library was double barcoded, with a SMART-Mk sample barcode plus Illumina barcodes, to control for contamination. TruSeq adapter sequences and Illumina sample barcodes were added in two successive PCR steps. The TCR alpha and beta cDNA libraries were sequenced on the Illumina HiSeq platform using custom primers. The authors' pipeline ran thus. MiGEC processed the raw reads to extract unique molecular identifiers, while MiXCR was used to determine the CDR3 positions. For each individual, recombination models were inferred using an EM algorithm with the repgenHMM and IGoR tools. The tcR package in R was used for shared clonotype analysis, with sharing normalized by the product of cloneset sizes. To study raw recombination free of thymic and clonal selection effects, out-of-frame nonproductive sequences were analyzed. TCRdb cleaned the public reads at Q25 with fastp, built clones with MiXCR and kept in-frame beta chains. Entries are consolidated by CDR3 protein sequence, retaining the most common genes and DNA. TCRdb, not the authors, supplied the V and J calls. Here the sample has more than 600,000 distinct CDR3 sequences; roughly 18% occur a single time. The ten largest clones represent 13% of the sample.

Findings and caveats that apply to the study as a whole: Conclusions relied on cross-sectional statistical analysis, since the same donors could not be followed over many years. Compared with coincidental sharing between unrelated individuals, out-of-frame TCR alpha sequences shared between twins showed an excess of sequences with low generation probability. Fewer insertions were carried by abundant cord blood beta clonotypes; a weaker similar trend was observed in young adult naive repertoires, while no such trend was observed in memory repertoires. Recombination models systematically underestimated out-of-frame TCR alpha sharing in monozygotic twins but agreed with sharing between unrelated individuals. A weaker excess of twin sharing was found in beta out-of-frame sequences because the signal-to-noise ratio was lowered by fewer shared sequences. Invariant T cells such as MAIT and iNKT could partly confound zero-insertion analyses, although diverse VJ usage argued against such confounding for most clonotypes.

The sample was also linked to a second study, of T cells expressing NK-cell markers. From the second report: In sorted CD3+CD56+NKG2C+, CD3+CD56+NKG2C- and CD3+CD56-NKG2C+ T-cell subsets from 8 or 9 donors, TCR beta-chain repertoires were profiled. Among the eight sequenced donors, only one was HCMV-seronegative, while the other seven were HCMV-seropositive. To restrict sorting to alphabetaTCR-expressing T cells, an anti-gammadeltaTCR antibody was added in several experiments. In more than five donors, the dominant CD3+CD56+NKG2C+ clonotypes ranked among the top 10 CD8+ clonotypes, making up about 1.0-7.5% of CD8+ T cells. Those dominant clonotypes were again the most abundant among CD3+CD56-NKG2C+ cells in a handful of donors, at about 28.3-65%. Whether the expanded NKG2C-expressing T cell clones were specific for HCMV antigens remained unclear. The eight sequenced donors were randomly selected healthy volunteers, three men and five women. HCMV serostatus was determined by detecting HCMV-specific IgG in serum with a commercial ELISA kit. Bulk peripheral blood T-cell repertoires were additionally sequenced from unsorted PBMC for several donors. MIGEC was used to demultiplex reads and group reads by UMI, and MiTCR was used to assemble and quantify clonotypes. To exclude erroneous sequences, any TCR cDNA sequence not supported by at least two reads was discarded. Downstream repertoire analysis used the tcR package, and clonotypes were matched across fractions by CDR3 nucleotide sequence plus V segment. VDJmatch was used to annotate antigen specificity against VDJdb, with one amino acid substitution allowed in CDR3.

The sample was PBMCs. This clonotype originated in a woman aged 18-30 years in good health. Recombination joined TRBV16 with TRBJ1-1; a weak D assignment points to TRBD1 (6 bases agree). CDR3 sequence: CASSQSSGATEAFF. The bases read TGTGCCAGCAGCCAATCTTCAGGGGCCACTGAAGCTTTCTTT.